These T cell receptor beta chains were read from a single sample in a study of neurological immune-mediated disorders. TCRdb fed the 5' RACE reads into MiXCR, producing one record per CDR3 protein. The sample has around 69,000 distinct CDR3 sequences, less than 5.5% seen once. The sequenced sample was PBMCs. These receptors were collected from a man under 40 with multiple sclerosis. Each CDR3 is given with its conserved first and last residue. A D gene is named only where the DNA matches it firmly. Size is omitted from some rows. Given values are once, few, many or a class for expanded clones.

j_call,v_call,d_call,clone_size,cdr3_nt,cdr3_aa
TRBJ2-6,TRBV6-6,NA,few,TGTGCCAGCAGCGACTTAATTGTCGCCAGGGGCAACGTCCTGACTTTC,CASSDLIVARGNVLTF
TRBJ2-2,TRBV12-3/TRBV12-4,NA,many,TGTGCCAGCAGGGAGGATAACACCGGGGAGCTGTTTTTT,CASREDNTGELFF
TRBJ1-1,TRBV20-1,NA,NA,TGCAGTGCTAAACTACAGGGATATACTGAAGCTTTCTTT,CSAKLQGYTEAFF
TRBJ2-3,TRBV5-1,TRBD2,many,TGCGCCAGCAGTTCCACTAGCGGGGTCGGGGGAGATACGCAGTATTTT,CASSSTSGVGGDTQYF
TRBJ1-2,TRBV27,NA,many,TGTGCCAGCAGTCCCTACAGGGAATCTAACTATGGCTACACCTTC,CASSPYRESNYGYTF
TRBJ1-1,TRBV7-9,NA,NA,TGTGCCAGCAGCTTATGGACGCCGGTTTCATGGAACACTGAAGCTTTCTTT,CASSLWTPVSWNTEAFF
TRBJ2-1,TRBV12-3/TRBV12-4,TRBD2,many,TGTGCCAGCAGTTTGCGGGGGGCCTCCTACAATGAGCAGTTCTTC,CASSLRGASYNEQFF
TRBJ2-7,TRBV5-1,NA,many,TGCGCCAGCAGCTTGACCGGGGGAGCGGACGAGCAGTACTTC,CASSLTGGADEQYF
TRBJ2-4,TRBV5-6,NA,many,TGTGCCAGCAGCCAAGCGATCCCCGGGACACCCCTAGCCAAAAACATTCAGTACTTC,CASSQAIPGTPLAKNIQYF
TRBJ2-3,TRBV5-6,NA,NA,TGTGCCAGCAGCTTGGCGGAAGGATTCGCCACAGATACGCAGTATTTT,CASSLAEGFATDTQYF
TRBJ2-7,TRBV4-1,NA,many,TGCGCCAGCAGCCAAGTCCCTACCTACGAGCAGTACTTC,CASSQVPTYEQYF
TRBJ2-7,TRBV18,NA,NA,TGTGCCAGCTCACCGGCGGGGCACTACGAGCAGTACTTC,CASSPAGHYEQYF
TRBJ2-4,TRBV5-6,NA,many,TGTGCCAGCAGCTTGGTCGTGTCAGCGGGCGACATTCAGTACTTC,CASSLVVSAGDIQYF
TRBJ1-2,TRBV5-1,TRBD1,many,TGCGCCAGCAGCTTGGCTTCGGTAGGGACAGGGAATGGCTACACCTTC,CASSLASVGTGNGYTF
TRBJ1-3,TRBV6-5,NA,many,TGTGCCAGCAGTTACGGGCAGGGAAACACCATATATTTT,CASSYGQGNTIYF
TRBJ2-3,TRBV5-1,NA,few,TGCGCCAGCAGCTTGGAGGGACTTATTGGAGATACGCAGTATTTT,CASSLEGLIGDTQYF
TRBJ1-1,TRBV4-2,NA,many,TGTGCCAGCAGCCAAGATCTGACGAGGGGTAGCACTGAAGCTTTCTTT,CASSQDLTRGSTEAFF
TRBJ1-1,TRBV5-5,TRBD1,few,TGTGCCAGCAGCTTGATACAGGGGAGGCAAAGAGCTTTCTTT,CASSLIQGRQRAFF
TRBJ1-2,TRBV29-1,TRBD1,many,TGCAGCGTTGCGGTCGGACAGGGAGATGGCTACACCTTC,CSVAVGQGDGYTF
TRBJ1-4,TRBV4-1,TRBD1,many,TGCGCCAGCAGCTCCGGGACAGGGGGCACTGGTGAAAAACTGTTTTTT,CASSSGTGGTGEKLFF
TRBJ1-2,TRBV20-1,NA,many,TGCAGTGCTAGAGATCCGGCAGGGCACGGTGGCTACACCTTC,CSARDPAGHGGYTF
TRBJ1-6,TRBV4-1,TRBD1,many,TGCGCCAGCAGCCTAAGACTAAAAACAGGGGTTGGATATAATTCACCCCTCCACTTT,CASSLRLKTGVGYNSPLHF
TRBJ2-3,TRBV3-1,NA,many,TGTGCCAGCAGCCAGCGGGGAGGAAGAGCAGATACGCAGTATTTT,CASSQRGGRADTQYF
TRBJ2-3,TRBV15,TRBD1,NA,TGTGCCACCAGCGGACAGGGGGCCGTAGATACGCAGTATTTT,CATSGQGAVDTQYF
TRBJ2-3,TRBV2,NA,many,TGTGCCAGCAGTGAAGCGCTCTCGTCGGATACGCAGTATTTT,CASSEALSSDTQYF